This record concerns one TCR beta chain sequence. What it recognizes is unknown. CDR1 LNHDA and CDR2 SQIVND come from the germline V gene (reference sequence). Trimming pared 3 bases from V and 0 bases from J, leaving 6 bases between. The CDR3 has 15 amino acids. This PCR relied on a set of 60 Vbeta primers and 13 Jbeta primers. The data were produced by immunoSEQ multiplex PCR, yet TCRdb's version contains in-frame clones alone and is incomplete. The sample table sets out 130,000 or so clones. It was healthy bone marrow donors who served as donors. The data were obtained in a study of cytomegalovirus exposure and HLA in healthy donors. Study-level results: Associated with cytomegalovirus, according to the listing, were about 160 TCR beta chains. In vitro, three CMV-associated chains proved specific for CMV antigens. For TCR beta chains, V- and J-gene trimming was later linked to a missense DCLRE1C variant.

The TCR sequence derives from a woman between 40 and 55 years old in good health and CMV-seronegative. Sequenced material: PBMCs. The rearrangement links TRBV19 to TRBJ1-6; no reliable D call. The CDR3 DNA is TGTGCCAGTAGTATCCGGAGCTCCTATAATTCACCCCTCCACTTT. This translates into CASSIRSSYNSPLHF. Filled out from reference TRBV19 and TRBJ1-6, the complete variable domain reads DGGITQSPKYLFRKEGQNVTLSCEQNLNHDAMYWYRQDPGQGLRLIYYSQIVNDFQKGDIAEGYSVSREKKESFPLTVTSAQKNPTAFYLCASSIRSSYNSPLHFGNGTRLTVT.